This TCR beta chain was documented in a study of monozygotic twins with inflammatory bowel disease (dated by TCRdb to about 2019). The study in broad terms: The full study comprised 28 monozygotic twin pairs: nine German pairs (four IBD-concordant, five IBD-discordant) and 19 IBD-discordant Danish pairs. Each individual had, on average, about 151 000 unique TCRalpha sequences and 181 000 unique TCRbeta sequences available for analysis. The search for disease-associated traits relied mainly on comparing IBD patients with their genetically identical healthy co-twins within discordant pairs. Findings and caveats that apply to the study as a whole: Different T cell subtypes could not be distinguished in the analysis. A decrease in TCRbeta repertoire diversity, as measured by inverse Simpson index, was observed in IBD patients compared with their healthy co-twins. No single strong signal or clonotype linked to IBD turned up in the results, so the idea that one exists was not supported. No difference in repertoire similarity was observed between concordant and discordant twins, possibly owing to limited statistical power. Because patients were on differing immunosuppressive treatments, the repertoires may have picked up extra background noise and inter-individual variability. IBD patients shared fewer clonotypes with other individuals than healthy twins did, most markedly in patients showing signs of disease activity.

Concerning this clonotype: Its binding antigen is unknown.

Including cysteine and phenylalanine, the CDR3 has 15 amino acids. No DNA sequence is on record. CDR1 and CDR2, looked up from the germline V gene, are KGHSH and LQKENI. From each donor, a roughly 2.5 ml peripheral blood sample was collected into PAXgene tubes and stored at -80 degrees C. Without T cell sorting, total RNA was isolated from whole blood using the PAXgene blood miRNA kit on an automated QIAcube. Peripheral blood from monozygotic twin pairs, either concordant or discordant for inflammatory bowel disease, underwent deep TCRalpha and TCRbeta repertoire profiling that used unique molecular barcoding. Smoking habits were recorded for all twin pairs, with individuals classified as current, former or never smokers. Receptor libraries were prepared by 5' RACE. Each TCR library was prepared from about 3,400 ng of total RNA. For each sample, cDNA synthesis was carried out in eight separate reactions using SMARTScribe reverse transcriptase. Unique molecular identifiers containing a 6-nucleotide sample barcode were introduced through template switching during cDNA synthesis. TCRalpha and TCRbeta cDNA was amplified in two nested PCRs of 16 and 9 cycles, and bead purification was carried out after each PCR. Before amplification, cDNA was treated with uracil DNA-glycosylase and purified using the QIAquick PCR purification kit. In the second PCR, Illumina TruSeq-compatible adapters and sample-specific barcodes were added. TapeStation and Qubit were used to check library quality and concentration, and 4 to 6 ng of each library went into the pool. The pooled libraries were sequenced with 2 x 100 bp reads and custom sequencing primers on an Illumina HiSeq2500 single-index Rapid Run. Regarding the original processing steps: UMI-based consensus assembly with MiGEC version 1.2.6 was used to correct PCR and sequencing errors. MiXCR version 2.1.1 was used to carry out V(D)J alignment, clonotype assembly and CDR3 extraction. Normalisation of gene usage, clonotype sharing and MAIT/NKT TCR abundance was achieved by analysing the top 1000, 10 000 and 20 000 clonotypes per sample. After downsampling to 27 000 UMIs, diversity was calculated as the inverse Simpson index using the vegan R package. Paired Mann-Whitney U tests on discordant twin pairs were used, with Benjamini-Hochberg multiple-testing correction. TCRdb reprocessed the reads, and each CDR3 protein sequence is entered once, without DNA. V and J calls and clone size were set by TCRdb, not the authors. This sample's clone table shows around 410,000 distinct CDR3 sequences. Together, the top ten hold 2% to 3% of the sample.

This chain joins TRBV18 to TRBJ1-1. The TCR originated in a human donor with ulcerative colitis or Crohn's disease, or a healthy co-twin of an affected twin (not recorded which). Sequencing was done on a sample of blood. The CDR3 reads as follows: CASSRQGAGNTEAFF.